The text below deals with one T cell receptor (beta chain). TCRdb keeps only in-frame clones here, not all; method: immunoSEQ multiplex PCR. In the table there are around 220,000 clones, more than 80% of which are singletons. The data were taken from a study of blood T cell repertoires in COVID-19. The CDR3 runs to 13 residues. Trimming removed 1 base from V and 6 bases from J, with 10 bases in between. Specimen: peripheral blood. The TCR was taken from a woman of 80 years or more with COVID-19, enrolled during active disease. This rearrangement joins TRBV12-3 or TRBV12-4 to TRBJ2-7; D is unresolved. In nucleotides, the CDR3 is TGTGCCAGCAGTTTAGGTCGACTCGGCGAGCAGTACTTC. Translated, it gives CASSLGRLGEQYF.